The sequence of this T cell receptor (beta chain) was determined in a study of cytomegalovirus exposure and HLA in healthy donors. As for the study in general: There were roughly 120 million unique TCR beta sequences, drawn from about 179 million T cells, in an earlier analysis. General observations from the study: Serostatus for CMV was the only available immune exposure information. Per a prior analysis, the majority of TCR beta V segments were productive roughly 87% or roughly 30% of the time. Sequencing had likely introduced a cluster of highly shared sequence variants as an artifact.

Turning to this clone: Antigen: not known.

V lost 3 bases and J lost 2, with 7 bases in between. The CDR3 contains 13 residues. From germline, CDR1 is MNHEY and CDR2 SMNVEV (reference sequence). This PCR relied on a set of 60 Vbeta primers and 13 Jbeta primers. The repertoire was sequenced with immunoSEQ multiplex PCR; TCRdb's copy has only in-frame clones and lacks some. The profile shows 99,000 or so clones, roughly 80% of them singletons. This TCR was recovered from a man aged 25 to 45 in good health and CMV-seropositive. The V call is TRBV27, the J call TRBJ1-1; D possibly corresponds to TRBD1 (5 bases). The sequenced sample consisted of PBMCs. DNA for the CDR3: TGTGCCAGCAGTTTGCAGGGCAACACTGAAGCTTTCTTT. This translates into CASSLQGNTEAFF.